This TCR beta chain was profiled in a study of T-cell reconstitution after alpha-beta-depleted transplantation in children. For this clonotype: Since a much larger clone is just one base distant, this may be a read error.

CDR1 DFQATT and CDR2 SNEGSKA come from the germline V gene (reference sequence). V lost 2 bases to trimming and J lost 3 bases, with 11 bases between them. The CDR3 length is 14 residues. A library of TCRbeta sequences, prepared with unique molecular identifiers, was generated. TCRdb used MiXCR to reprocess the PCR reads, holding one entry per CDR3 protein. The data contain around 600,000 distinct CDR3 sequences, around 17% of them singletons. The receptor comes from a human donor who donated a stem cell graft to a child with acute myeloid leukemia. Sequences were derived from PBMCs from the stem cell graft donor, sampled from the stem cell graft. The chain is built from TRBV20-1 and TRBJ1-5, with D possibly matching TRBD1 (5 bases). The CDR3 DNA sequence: TGCAGTGCTAGAACTGACAGATTCAATCAGCCCCAGCATTTT. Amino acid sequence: CSARTDRFNQPQHF.